This is a list of T cell receptor beta chains from one sample in a study of monozygotic twins with inflammatory bowel disease. After re-calling the 5' RACE reads, TCRdb lists one entry per CDR3 protein, DNA absent. Its clone listing holds approximately 400,000 distinct CDR3 sequences. The sequenced material came from blood. Receptor source: a human donor with ulcerative colitis or Crohn's disease, or a healthy co-twin of an affected twin (not recorded which). CDR3s include the opening cysteine and the closing phenylalanine or tryptophan.

j_call,v_call,cdr3_aa
TRBJ2-7,TRBV3-1,CASSQSGRSYEQYF
TRBJ1-2,TRBV5-5,CASNLGSVHYGYTF
TRBJ2-1,TRBV12-3/TRBV12-4,CASSLGGPRGQFF
TRBJ2-7,TRBV20-1,CSARQVGVEQYF
TRBJ1-2,TRBV20-1,CSARTPRFDGYTF
TRBJ2-7,TRBV29-1,CSVGRATEQYF
TRBJ1-1,TRBV5-1,CASSPNGGLNTEAFF
TRBJ1-4,TRBV11-1,CASSFSGTGRRNEKLFF
TRBJ2-1,TRBV5-1,CASSGPGLPGALESNEQFF
TRBJ2-3,TRBV29-1,CSVAAASTDTQYF
TRBJ2-5,TRBV20-1,CSAFRWGDVQETQYF
TRBJ2-4,TRBV18,CASSPTGIENIQYF
TRBJ2-1,TRBV30,CAWSGDGRAYNEQFF
TRBJ2-1,TRBV7-6,CASSSYPPGNEQFF
TRBJ2-2,TRBV19,CASSIVDGSGELFF
TRBJ2-7,TRBV28,CASSLFRSSDPYEQYF
TRBJ2-1,TRBV9,CASSVTDYHNEQFF
TRBJ1-4,TRBV11-2,CASSLGAMTNEKLFF
TRBJ2-2,TRBV5-1,CASSWGTSGQGELFF
TRBJ2-3,TRBV20-1,CSATLAGGRTDTQYF
TRBJ2-7,TRBV20-1,CSARVVRGISEQYF
TRBJ2-1,TRBV20-1,CSARVPDTGYEQFF
TRBJ2-5,TRBV7-9,CASSLPGQPSQETQYF
TRBJ2-1,TRBV7-3,CASSLDVLAGQGEQFF
TRBJ2-1,TRBV5-1,CASRVRDTPYNEQFF
TRBJ2-6,TRBV11-1,CASSLAGGRISGANVLTF
TRBJ1-2,TRBV5-1,CASSLAPTNYGYTF
TRBJ2-7,TRBV7-3,CASSLIRTGPYEQYF
TRBJ1-1,TRBV12-3/TRBV12-4,CASSRRGLNTEAFF
TRBJ2-1,TRBV20-1,CSAFTSGGAGEQFF
TRBJ1-2,TRBV10-3,CAISEAGANANYGYTF
TRBJ1-1,TRBV5-1,CASSYSTGTGSGTEAFF
TRBJ2-2,TRBV7-2,CASSTRTGGPGELFF
TRBJ2-2,TRBV5-1,CASSVSGRAGTGELFF
TRBJ2-6,TRBV7-9,CASSLAGARSGANVLTF
TRBJ1-1,TRBV25-1,CASSVIGTEAFF
TRBJ2-3,TRBV29-1,CSLTVLGEITDTQYF
TRBJ1-6,TRBV30,CAWSGQGRYNSPLHF
TRBJ1-1,TRBV6-5,CASSLSYYTEAFF
TRBJ2-3,TRBV5-1,CASSLGENTDTQYF
TRBJ2-1,TRBV28,CASSAGTTRRQFF
TRBJ2-5,TRBV2,CASSVTLSGGSQETQYF
TRBJ2-3,TRBV11-2,CASSFQALSTDTQYF
TRBJ1-5,TRBV19,CASVGTGGNQPQHF
TRBJ1-2,TRBV24-1,CATSRSGDFGYTF
TRBJ2-1,TRBV7-2,CASSLEGAAWYNEQFF
TRBJ2-7,TRBV7-6,CASSLVYRGRQGYEQYF
TRBJ2-5,TRBV20-1,CSARGAVKETQYF
TRBJ2-7,TRBV5-1,CASSLEIGEQYF
TRBJ2-2,TRBV7-3,CASSLTTLAAYTGELFF
TRBJ1-6,TRBV29-1,CSVQGAVNSPLHF
TRBJ2-7,TRBV28,CASSSIDEQYF
TRBJ1-4,TRBV12-3/TRBV12-4,CASSSRGLGGGKLFF
TRBJ1-1,TRBV2,CASSGGTAERYAFF
TRBJ1-6,TRBV9,CASSVQGLDSPLHF
TRBJ2-2,TRBV29-1,CSAGTGDTGELFF
TRBJ2-7,TRBV29-1,CSVGEGGHEQYF
TRBJ2-2,TRBV6-5,CASSYSGVVGELFF